Listed below are T cell receptor beta chains from one sample, sequenced in a study of CD8+CD57+ T cells in acquired aplastic anemia. TCRdb independently ran MiXCR on the reads; one entry per CDR3 protein. The data show approximately 300,000 distinct CDR3 sequences, 50% to 65% seen once. Sequencing input: sorted CD4+, CD8+, or CD8+CD57+ T cells (not recorded which) from PBMCs. The receptors were sampled from a human donor with aplastic anemia. The CDR3 runs from the conserved cysteine through the conserved F or W. A D gene is named only where the DNA matches it firmly. Size values are once, few and many counts, or a class for expanded clones, and some rows have none.

J gene,V gene,D gene,clone size,CDR3 DNA,CDR3 protein
TRBJ1-4,TRBV25-1,TRBD1,many,TGTGCCAGCAGTGAGAACAGGGGCCGAGGAGGGGAAAAACTGTTTTTT,CASSENRGRGGEKLFF
TRBJ2-2,TRBV3-1,-,many,TGTGCCAGCAGCCAAGAGTCGCTAGCGAGGACCGGGGAGCTGTTTTTT,CASSQESLARTGELFF
TRBJ2-4,TRBV25-1,-,-,TGTGCCAGCAGTGAAGCAGGGAGAGCCAAAAACATTCAGTACTTC,CASSEAGRAKNIQYF
TRBJ2-3,TRBV3-1,-,few,TGTGCCAGCAGCCAAGGAGGGGCGTACCGTTCTAGCACAGATACGCAGTATTTT,CASSQGGAYRSSTDTQYF
TRBJ2-2,TRBV5-6,-,-,TGTGCCAGCAGCTTGGATCCGGGAGTGCCCGGGGAGCTGTTTTTT,CASSLDPGVPGELFF
TRBJ1-6,TRBV7-3,-,-,TGTGCCAGCAGCTTAAGAGGGACCGGTTCACCCCTCCACTTT,CASSLRGTGSPLHF
TRBJ1-2,TRBV30,-,few,TGTGCCTGGAGGCCCTATTACTCCGTCCGGGCCGATACTAACTATGGCTACACCTTC,CAWRPYYSVRADTNYGYTF
TRBJ1-6,TRBV15,-,-,TGTGCCACCAGCAGAGAGGGGAGCTCCTATAATTCACCCCTCCACTTT,CATSREGSSYNSPLHF
TRBJ2-5,TRBV29-1,-,-,TGCAGCGCCCGCGGGACTCGAGGGGAGACCCAGTACTTC,CSARGTRGETQYF
TRBJ2-6,TRBV12-3/TRBV12-4,TRBD1,-,TGTGCCAGCAGCTTCCGGACAGGGGGTAACGTCCTGACTTTC,CASSFRTGGNVLTF
TRBJ2-7,TRBV7-9,-,-,TGTGCCAGCAGCTTAGAGGGGGTCCAGGCCTACGAGCAGTACTTC,CASSLEGVQAYEQYF
TRBJ2-7,TRBV11-3,-,-,TGTGCCAGCAGCTCCCACCCTTGGGACGGACCCTACGAGCAGTACTTC,CASSSHPWDGPYEQYF
TRBJ2-7,TRBV15,TRBD1,-,TGTGCCACCAGCACTCGGACAGGGACGGTCTACGAGCAGTACTTC,CATSTRTGTVYEQYF
TRBJ2-5,TRBV20-1,TRBD2,-,TGCAGTGCTAAAAGCCTGGAGACTAGCGGGAGGGAGACCCAGTACTTC,CSAKSLETSGRETQYF
TRBJ1-2,TRBV19,TRBD1,-,TGTGCCACCTCGGGACAGTTTAACTATGGCTACACCTTC,CATSGQFNYGYTF
TRBJ1-2,TRBV10-3,-,-,TGTGCCATCAGTGATACAGGGATTTTTAGGGGCTACACCTTC,CAISDTGIFRGYTF
TRBJ2-7,TRBV5-1,TRBD1,-,TGCGCCAGCAGCATCGGGACAGGGGTCTACGAGCAGTACTTC,CASSIGTGVYEQYF
TRBJ2-1,TRBV24-1,-,few,TGTGCCACCAGTGATTTAGCGGCTGACTCCTACAATGAGCAGTTCTTC,CATSDLAADSYNEQFF
TRBJ1-6,TRBV20-1,TRBD1,-,TGCAGTGCTAGAGAGGTGACAGGGGGACGTTCACCCCTCCACTTT,CSAREVTGGRSPLHF
TRBJ2-3,TRBV7-2,-,-,TGTGCCAGCAGCCAAGGCCCTGTTCCGGATAGCACAGATACGCAGTATTTT,CASSQGPVPDSTDTQYF
TRBJ1-6,TRBV5-8,TRBD1,-,TGTGCCAGCACCAACGGACAGGGAGACTATAATTCACCCCTCCACTTT,CASTNGQGDYNSPLHF
TRBJ1-2,TRBV6-6,-,many,TGTGCCAGCAGTTATTCTGGGGCTGGCTACACCTTC,CASSYSGAGYTF
TRBJ1-1,TRBV12-3/TRBV12-4,-,-,TGTGCCAGCGAAGTTTCGAACACTGAAGCTTTCTTT,CASEVSNTEAFF
TRBJ2-5,TRBV29-1,TRBD1,-,TGCAGCGTTGAAGCTAACAGCAGGGGGCAAGAGGAGACCCAGTACTTC,CSVEANSRGQEETQYF
TRBJ2-2,TRBV20-1,-,-,TGCAGTGCTAGAGAAACCCTGAACGGGGAGCTGTTTTTT,CSARETLNGELFF
TRBJ2-3,TRBV20-1,-,once,TGCAGTGCTAGAGGAGAGGGGGGGCGAGCAGATACGCAGTATTTT,CSARGEGGRADTQYF
TRBJ2-5,TRBV9,-,-,TGTGCCAGCAGCCCCCCGGACAACCAAGAGACCCAGTACTTC,CASSPPDNQETQYF
TRBJ2-2,TRBV7-9,TRBD2,once,TGTGCCAGCAGCTTGACTAGCGGTTACACCGGGGAGCTGTTTTTT,CASSLTSGYTGELFF
TRBJ2-7,TRBV12-3/TRBV12-4,-,-,TGTGCCAGCAGACCGGCCCAGAGCTCCTACGAGCAGTACTTC,CASRPAQSSYEQYF
TRBJ1-6,TRBV20-1,-,-,TGCAGTGCTAGAGATCGGCAGGGGATAAATTCACCCCTCCACTTT,CSARDRQGINSPLHF
TRBJ1-1,TRBV19,-,-,TGTGCCAGTAGTATAGATAGTTTGATGGTATCTGAAGCTTTCTTT,CASSIDSLMVSEAFF
TRBJ1-6,TRBV2,-,once,TGTGCCAGCGGTTGGGAGTCGAATTCACCCCTCCACTTT,CASGWESNSPLHF
TRBJ2-1,TRBV5-6,TRBD2,many,TGTGCCAGCAGCTCCCGACTAGCGGGAGTCTATGAGCAGTTCTTC,CASSSRLAGVYEQFF
TRBJ2-1,TRBV4-2,TRBD2,many,TGTGCCAGCAGCCAAGATTTGGCTAGCGGGGTTCTAAATGAGCAGTTCTTC,CASSQDLASGVLNEQFF
TRBJ2-1,TRBV10-3,-,-,TGTGCCATCAGCGACGGGATGCCGGAGGGGGAGCAGTTCTTC,CAISDGMPEGEQFF
TRBJ2-3,TRBV27,-,many,TGTGCCAGCACCCCGACTAGCACAGATACGCAGTATTTT,CASTPTSTDTQYF
TRBJ2-7,TRBV20-1,TRBD2,many,TGCAGTGCTAGTGGGACTAGCGGGACTTGGGAGTACTTC,CSASGTSGTWEYF